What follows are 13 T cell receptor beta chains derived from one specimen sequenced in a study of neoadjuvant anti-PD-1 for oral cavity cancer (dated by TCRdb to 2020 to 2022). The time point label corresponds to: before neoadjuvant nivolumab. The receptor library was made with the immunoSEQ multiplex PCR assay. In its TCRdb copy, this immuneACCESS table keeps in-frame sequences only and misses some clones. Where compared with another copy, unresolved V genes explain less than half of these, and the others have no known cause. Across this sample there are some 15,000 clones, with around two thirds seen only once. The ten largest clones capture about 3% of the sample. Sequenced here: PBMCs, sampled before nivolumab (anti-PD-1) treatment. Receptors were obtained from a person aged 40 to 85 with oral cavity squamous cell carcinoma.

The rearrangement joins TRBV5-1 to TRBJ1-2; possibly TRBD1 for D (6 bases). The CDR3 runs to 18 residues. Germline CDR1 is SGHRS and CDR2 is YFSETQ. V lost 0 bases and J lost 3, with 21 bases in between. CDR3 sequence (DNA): TGCGCCAGCAGCTTGGCATTGGATAGGGGGAATCAAGACTATGGCTACACCTTC. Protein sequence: CASSLALDRGNQDYGYTF.

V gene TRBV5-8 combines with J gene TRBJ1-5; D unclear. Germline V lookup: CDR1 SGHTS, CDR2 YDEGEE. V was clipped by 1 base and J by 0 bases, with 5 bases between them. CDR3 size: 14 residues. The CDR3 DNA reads TGTGCCAGCAGCTTGATTTATAGCAATCAGCCCCAGCATTTT. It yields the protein CASSLIYSNQPQHF.

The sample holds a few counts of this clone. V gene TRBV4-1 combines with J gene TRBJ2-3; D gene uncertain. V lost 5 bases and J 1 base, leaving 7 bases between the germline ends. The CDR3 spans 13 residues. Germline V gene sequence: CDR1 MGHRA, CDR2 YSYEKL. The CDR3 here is CASSKWGTDTQYF. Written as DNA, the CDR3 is TGCGCCAGCAGCAAGTGGGGCACAGATACGCAGTATTTT.

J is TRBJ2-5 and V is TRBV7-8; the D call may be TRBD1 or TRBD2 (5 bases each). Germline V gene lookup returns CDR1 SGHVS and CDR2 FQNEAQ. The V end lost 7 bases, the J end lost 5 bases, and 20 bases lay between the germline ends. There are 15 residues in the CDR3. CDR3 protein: CASKEVGGPPETQYF. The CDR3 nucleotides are TGTGCCAGCAAGGAGGTTGGGGGACCCCCGGAGACCCAGTACTTC.

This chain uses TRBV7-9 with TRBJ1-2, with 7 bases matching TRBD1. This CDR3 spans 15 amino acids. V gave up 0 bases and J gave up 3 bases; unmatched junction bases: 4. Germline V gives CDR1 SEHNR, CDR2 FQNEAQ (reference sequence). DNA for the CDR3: TGTGCCAGCAGCTTAGCCTTGACAGGGTACTATGGCTACACCTTC. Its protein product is CASSLALTGYYGYTF. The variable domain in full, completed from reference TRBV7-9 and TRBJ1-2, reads DTGVSQNPRHKITKRGQNVTFRCDPISEHNRLYWYRQTLGQGPEFLTYFQNEAQLEKSRLLSDRFSAERPKGSFSTLEIQRTEQGDSAMYLCASSLALTGYYGYTFGSGTRLTVV.

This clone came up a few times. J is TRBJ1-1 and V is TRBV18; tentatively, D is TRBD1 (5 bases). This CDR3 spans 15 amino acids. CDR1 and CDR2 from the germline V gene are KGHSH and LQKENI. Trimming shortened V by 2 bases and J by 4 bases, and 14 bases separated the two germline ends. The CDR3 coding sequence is TGTGCCAGCTCACCAGCGGGGAGGGGTACCACTGAAGCTTTCTTT. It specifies CASSPAGRGTTEAFF.

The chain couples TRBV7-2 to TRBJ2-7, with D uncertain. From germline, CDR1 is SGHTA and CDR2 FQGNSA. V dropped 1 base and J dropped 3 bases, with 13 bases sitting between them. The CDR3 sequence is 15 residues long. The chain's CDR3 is CASSLGVPDNYEQYF. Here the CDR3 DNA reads TGTGCCAGCAGCTTAGGGGTCCCTGATAACTACGAGCAGTACTTC.

The CDR3 nucleotides read TGCGCCAGCAGCCAACCGACAGCGAACACTGAAGCTTTCTTT. Residues: CASSQPTANTEAFF. V and J are TRBV4-1 and TRBJ1-1, with a weak D call TRBD1 (5 bases). This CDR3 contains 14 residues. Germline loops: CDR1 MGHRA, CDR2 YSYEKL. The ends were cut back, 2 bases at V and 1 base at J, with 8 bases in the middle.

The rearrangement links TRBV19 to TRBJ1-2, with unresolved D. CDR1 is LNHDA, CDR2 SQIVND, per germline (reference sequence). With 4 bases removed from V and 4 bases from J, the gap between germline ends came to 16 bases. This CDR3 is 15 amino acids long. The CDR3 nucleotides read TGTGCCAGTAGTAGTTCACAAGAGTACCCCTATGGCTACACCTTC. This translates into CASSSSQEYPYGYTF.

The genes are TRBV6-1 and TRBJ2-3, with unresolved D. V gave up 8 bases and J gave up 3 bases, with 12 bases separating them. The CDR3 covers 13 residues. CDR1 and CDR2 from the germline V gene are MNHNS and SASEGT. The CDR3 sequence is CASGWGATDTQYF. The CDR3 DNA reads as TGTGCCAGCGGATGGGGTGCAACAGATACGCAGTATTTT.

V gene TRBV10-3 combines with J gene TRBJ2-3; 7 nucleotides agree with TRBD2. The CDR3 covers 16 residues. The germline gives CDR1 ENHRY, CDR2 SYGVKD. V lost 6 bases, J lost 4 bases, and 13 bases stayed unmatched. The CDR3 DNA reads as TGTGCCATCAGCGGAGATGTCGGGGGGATGGCAGATACGCAGTATTTT. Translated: CAISGDVGGMADTQYF.

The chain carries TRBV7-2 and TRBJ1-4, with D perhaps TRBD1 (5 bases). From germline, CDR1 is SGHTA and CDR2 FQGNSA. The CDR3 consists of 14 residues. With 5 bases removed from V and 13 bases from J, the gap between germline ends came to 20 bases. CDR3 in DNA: TGTGCCAGCAGCCGCACCGGGGGGTTCGGTGGACTGTTTTTT. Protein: CASSRTGGFGGLFF.

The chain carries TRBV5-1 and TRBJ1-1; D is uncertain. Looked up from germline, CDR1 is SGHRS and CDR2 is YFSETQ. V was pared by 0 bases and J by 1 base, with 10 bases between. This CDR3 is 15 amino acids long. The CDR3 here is CASSLAVSSNTEAFF. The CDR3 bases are TGCGCCAGCAGCTTGGCGGTCTCATCGAACACTGAAGCTTTCTTT.